Listed here are 23 T cell receptor beta chains from one sample, sequenced in a study of T cells in Graves' hyperthyroidism and ophthalmopathy. Amplification targeted TCR beta CDR3 regions from RNA transcripts. In the first-round RT-PCR of the TCR CDR3, the HTBI primer set was used. TCRdb fed the multiplex PCR reads into MiXCR, producing one record per CDR3 protein. The data contain hundreds of thousands of distinct CDR3 sequences, less than 25% of them singletons. The sample was blood. All receptors derive from a man in his thirties or forties with Graves' ophthalmopathy.

This clonotype was seen more than once but under ten times. This chain connects TRBV19 to TRBJ1-5; 7 bases are shared with TRBD1. V was clipped by 6 bases and J by 0 bases; unmatched bases: 8. This CDR3 is 16 amino acids long. Germline V gene sequence: CDR1 LNHDA, CDR2 SQIVND (reference sequence). The CDR3 coding sequence is TGTGCCAGTAGAACCCGGGACAGATATAGCAATCAGCCCCAGCATTTT. It specifies CASRTRDRYSNQPQHF.

This clonotype was seen only a few times. V gene TRBV12-3 or TRBV12-4 combines with J gene TRBJ2-7, with 9 bases that match TRBD1. J was trimmed by 3 bases and V by 5 bases; bases with no gene match: 8. The CDR3 runs 15 residues. In DNA form, the CDR3 reads TGTGCCAGCAGTCCAATGGGGACAGGGCACTACGAGCAGTACTTC. The encoded protein is CASSPMGTGHYEQYF.

A remark on this clonotype: This may arise from a read error, as a much more abundant clone is one base away. This rearrangement joins TRBV6-2 or TRBV6-3 to TRBJ2-7; 10 bases fit TRBD2. CDR1 is MNHEY, CDR2 SVGEGT, per germline. V dropped 7 bases and J dropped 3; count of bases not matched to a gene: 6. The CDR3 extends over 14 amino acids. The CDR3 bases are TGTGCCAGCATCTACTTAGCGGGAGGCTACGAGCAGTACTTC. This translates into CASIYLAGGYEQYF.

V gene TRBV5-6 combines with J gene TRBJ1-2; D is unclear. The CDR3 has 15 amino acids. Trimming took 6 bases from V and 4 from J, leaving 19 bases between them. The germline V gene encodes CDR1 SGHDT and CDR2 YYEEEE. The DNA of the CDR3 is TGTGCCAGCACATCAGCCCCCGGCAGGTCCTATGGCTACACCTTC. It yields the protein CASTSAPGRSYGYTF.

This clonotype was seen ten or more times. CDR3 nucleotide sequence: TGTGCCAGCAGAACCGGGACAACCAGCACAGATACGCAGTATTTT. It translates to CASRTGTTSTDTQYF. The V and J genes are TRBV11-1 and TRBJ2-3, with a tentative D call TRBD1 (6 bases). The CDR3 totals 15 residues. V lost 6 bases to trimming and J lost 0 bases, with 13 bases between them. Per the germline V gene, CDR1 is SGHAT and CDR2 is FQDESV (reference sequence).

This clonotype was observed once. CDR3 amino acids: CAISAPEASGSSYNEQFF. In nucleotides, the CDR3 is TGTGCCATCAGTGCCCCGGAGGCTAGCGGGAGCTCCTACAATGAGCAGTTCTTC. The chain couples TRBV10-3 to TRBJ2-1, with TRBD2 matching 10 bases. The germline CDR1 and CDR2 sequences are ENHRY and SYGVKD. The CDR3 runs 18 residues. V shed 4 bases and J 0 bases; nucleotides not matched to a gene: 9.

There are a few counts of this clonotype. Relative to the germline gene, one junction end is altered; a read error may explain this. The chain uses TRBV2 and TRBJ1-2; 9 nucleotides agree with TRBD1. This CDR3 region has 15 residues. Germline V lookup: CDR1 SNHLY, CDR2 FYNNEI. CDR3: CAISEDRGSNYGYTF. CDR3 sequence (DNA): TGTGCCATCAGTGAGGACAGGGGTTCTAACTATGGCTACACCTTC.

V gene TRBV5-1 combines with J gene TRBJ2-1; either TRBD1 or TRBD2 may supply D (5 bases each). The V gene's germline CDR1 is SGHRS and CDR2 YFSETQ. Trimming shortened V by 0 bases and J by 2 bases, and 12 bases separated the two germline ends. The CDR3 contains 16 residues. CDR3 loop: CASSLAGAVTYNEQFF. The CDR3 DNA reads as TGCGCCAGCAGCTTGGCCGGGGCAGTTACCTACAATGAGCAGTTCTTC.

The V gene is TRBV19, the J gene TRBJ2-7; TRBD1 matches at 11 bases. J was trimmed by 3 bases and V by 3 bases; bases with no gene match: 4. Germline V CDR1 and CDR2: LNHDA, SQIVND (reference sequence). The CDR3 runs 15 residues. The CDR3 DNA is TGTGCCAGTAGTATTGGGGGGACAGGGGGCTACGAGCAGTACTTC. This encodes CASSIGGTGGYEQYF. Full variable domain (rest looked up from reference TRBV19 and TRBJ2-7): DGGITQSPKYLFRKEGQNVTLSCEQNLNHDAMYWYRQDPGQGLRLIYYSQIVNDFQKGDIAEGYSVSREKKESFPLTVTSAQKNPTAFYLCASSIGGTGGYEQYFGPGTRLTVT.

This clonotype was seen at least ten times. CDR3 protein: CASKPGGGTEAFF. The DNA of the CDR3 is TGCGCCAGCAAACCGGGCGGGGGTACTGAAGCTTTCTTT. The rearrangement joins TRBV4-1 to TRBJ1-1, with a weak D call TRBD1 (5 bases). CDR3 length: 13 amino acids. Germline V gene data show CDR1 as MGHRA and CDR2 as YSYEKL. Trimming pared 7 bases from V and 5 bases from J, leaving 14 bases between.

This clonotype was counted only a few times. The chain carries TRBV6-1 and TRBJ2-3; 7 bases match TRBD1. Germline CDR1 MNHNS, CDR2 SASEGT. The CDR3 contains 15 residues. Germline trimming cut 6 bases from V and 3 bases from J; bases unmatched to any gene: 9. The CDR3 loop is CASSPRGKGTDTQYF. For the CDR3, the DNA is TGTGCCAGCAGCCCCAGGGGGAAGGGGACAGATACGCAGTATTTT.

V gene TRBV19 combines with J gene TRBJ1-5; D remains ambiguous. CDR1 is LNHDA, CDR2 SQIVND, per germline (reference sequence). The CDR3 loop spans 16 amino acids. With 1 base removed from V and 1 base from J, the gap between germline ends came to 11 bases. CDR3 loop: CASSIGAETSNQPQHF. Here the CDR3 DNA reads TGTGCCAGTAGTATAGGGGCAGAGACGAGCAATCAGCCCCAGCATTTT. The complete variable domain, with remaining parts taken from reference TRBV19 and TRBJ1-5, reads DGGITQSPKYLFRKEGQNVTLSCEQNLNHDAMYWYRQDPGQGLRLIYYSQIVNDFQKGDIAEGYSVSREKKESFPLTVTSAQKNPTAFYLCASSIGAETSNQPQHFGDGTRLSIL.

This chain connects TRBV7-6 to TRBJ1-2; tentative D call: TRBD1 (5 bases). The ends were cut back, 5 bases at V and 6 bases at J, with 7 bases in the middle. CDR1 and CDR2 (germline): SGHVS, FNYEAQ. CDR3 length: 11 amino acids. CDR3 sequence (DNA): TGTGCCAGCAGCCGAGGGGATGGCTACACCTTC. It yields the protein CASSRGDGYTF.

The rearrangement joins TRBV4-1 to TRBJ1-1; a possible D gene is TRBD1 (5 bases). V was pared by 0 bases and J by 1 base, with 9 bases between. CDR3 length: 15 amino acids. Germline assignment: CDR1 MGHRA and CDR2 YSYEKL. The CDR3 region has the DNA TGCGCCAGCAGCCAAGATTGGGGCCAGAACACTGAAGCTTTCTTT. This sequence encodes CASSQDWGQNTEAFF.

This clonotype has at least ten counts. The V gene is TRBV7-2, the J gene TRBJ2-1, with 8 bases that match TRBD2. Germline CDR1 SGHTA, CDR2 FQGNSA. The CDR3 totals 17 residues. Trimming removed 5 bases from V and 3 bases from J; junction bases left unmatched: 12. For the CDR3, the DNA is TGTGCCAGCAGCCGCGTGGGAGCGGGAGCAAACTACAATGAGCAGTTCTTC. This sequence encodes CASSRVGAGANYNEQFF.

This clonotype was detected ten times or more. The CDR3 spells CATSDSGREGLGYTF. CDR3 DNA sequence: TGTGCCACCAGTGATTCGGGGAGAGAGGGGCTTGGCTACACCTTC. The chain couples TRBV24-1 to TRBJ1-2; possibly TRBD1 for D (5 bases). The CDR3 spans 15 residues. The V end lost 2 bases, the J end lost 7 bases, and 16 bases lay between the germline ends. Germline V CDR1 and CDR2: KGHDR, SFDVKD.

The gene calls are TRBV19 and TRBJ2-7; TRBD1 is a possible D gene (5 bases). The CDR3 contains 13 residues. CDR1 is LNHDA and CDR2 is SQIVND in the germline V gene (reference sequence). V was clipped by 5 bases and J by 3 bases, with 11 bases between them. The CDR3 loop is CASSRRQNYEQYF. Here the CDR3 DNA reads TGTGCCAGTAGTCGGAGACAGAACTACGAGCAGTACTTC.

The V and J genes are TRBV20-1 and TRBJ1-1; 7 bases line up with TRBD1. This CDR3 comprises 13 residues. From germline, CDR1 is DFQATT and CDR2 SNEGSKA (reference sequence). V gave up 1 base and J gave up 5 bases; unmatched junction bases: 4. CDR3 loop: CSARGGGLTEAFF. The CDR3 DNA is TGCAGTGCTAGAGGAGGGGGCCTGACTGAAGCTTTCTTT.

There are a few counts of this clonotype. V usage is TRBV20-1 and J usage is TRBJ2-5; D is perhaps TRBD1 (6 bases). With 6 bases removed from V and 9 bases from J, the gap between germline ends came to 26 bases. CDR1 is DFQATT, CDR2 SNEGSKA, per germline (reference sequence). This CDR3 region has 15 residues. For the CDR3, the DNA is TGCAGTGCAAGTAGGGGACACCTGGTCGCAGCGGCCCAGTACTTC. Its translation is CSASRGHLVAAAQYF.

V and J are TRBV10-3 and TRBJ2-1; D not certain. Germline CDR1 ENHRY, CDR2 SYGVKD. The V and J ends lost 11 bases and 0 bases respectively, with 8 bases between them. This CDR3 spans 12 amino acids. The CDR3 DNA follows: TGTGCCGGCTGGAGCTCCTACAATGAGCAGTTCTTC. Translating it yields CAGWSSYNEQFF.

There are many counts of this clonotype. The chain employs TRBV29-1 and TRBJ1-1; D not resolved. CDR1 is SQVTM and CDR2 is ANQGSEA in the germline V gene. Trimming removed 5 bases from V and 5 bases from J, with 9 bases in between. This CDR3 is built from 11 residues. As DNA, the CDR3 is TGCAGCGTTTGTCCGGGTACTGAAGCTTTCTTT. This encodes CSVCPGTEAFF.

The chain is built from TRBV27 and TRBJ2-7; D might be TRBD2 (5 bases). This CDR3 has 12 residues. Germline V CDR1 and CDR2: MNHEY, SMNVEV (reference sequence). With 6 bases removed from V and 6 bases from J, the gap between germline ends came to 12 bases. The CDR3 DNA reads as TGTGCCAGCAGCCCCGGGGTGGGCGAGCAGTACTTC. This encodes CASSPGVGEQYF.

There are many counts of this clonotype. This chain joins TRBV6-1 and TRBJ2-7; 9 bases are shared with TRBD1. In germline, CDR1 is MNHNS, CDR2 SASEGT. The V gene end was trimmed by 3 bases and the J gene end by 3 bases; junction bases not matched to a gene: 0. This CDR3 has 13 amino acids. The CDR3 loop reads CASSEDRGYEQYF. The CDR3 nucleotides are TGTGCCAGCAGTGAGGACAGGGGCTACGAGCAGTACTTC.